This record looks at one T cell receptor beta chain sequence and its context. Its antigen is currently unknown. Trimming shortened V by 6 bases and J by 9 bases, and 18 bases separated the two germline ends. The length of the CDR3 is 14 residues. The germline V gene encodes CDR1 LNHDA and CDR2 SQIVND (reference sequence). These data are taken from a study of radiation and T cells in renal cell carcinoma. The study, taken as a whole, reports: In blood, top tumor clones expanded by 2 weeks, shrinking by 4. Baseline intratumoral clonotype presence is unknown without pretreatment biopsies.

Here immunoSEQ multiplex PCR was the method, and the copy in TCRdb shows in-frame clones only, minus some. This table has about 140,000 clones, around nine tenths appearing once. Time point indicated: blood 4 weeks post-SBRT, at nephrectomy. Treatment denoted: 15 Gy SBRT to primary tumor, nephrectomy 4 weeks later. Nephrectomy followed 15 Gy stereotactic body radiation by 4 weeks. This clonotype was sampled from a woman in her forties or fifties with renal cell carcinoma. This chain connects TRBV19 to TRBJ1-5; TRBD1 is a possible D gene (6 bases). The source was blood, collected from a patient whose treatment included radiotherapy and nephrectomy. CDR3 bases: TGTGCCAGTAGATATGGGGGCCCAGGACGGCCCCAGCATTTT. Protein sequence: CASRYGGPGRPQHF.